This TCR beta chain was sequenced for a study of cytomegalovirus exposure and HLA in healthy donors (dated by TCRdb to 2016 to 2017). Looking at the study overall: In an earlier analysis of several hundred of the donors, under 300 Gb of sequence data and 100 million or so unique TCR beta sequences from 150 million to 200 million T cells were reported. Roughly 300 gigabases of sequencing data and roughly 81 million unique TCR sequences made up an early release that covered roughly 670 HLA-typed donors. The genetic ancestry cluster associated with self-reported Caucasian donors included around 76% of the 398 genotyped donors. The study aimed to test whether cataloging public T cell receptors could reveal signatures of past pathogen exposure. The T cell repertoires of roughly 660 subjects were profiled by immunosequencing and related to cytomegalovirus serostatus. Besides the first cohort of under 700 subjects, a separate validation cohort made up of some 110 different subjects was used. High-throughput TCR immunosequencing, statistical association of individual TCRs with disease status, and machine learning were combined to predict cytomegalovirus infection status. A later analysis re-examined previously published TCR beta repertoires from 600 to 700 donors and added high-resolution HLA genotyping to investigate patterns of TCR occurrence. In the later analysis, no new phenotypic data were used to find candidate immune exposures; instead, reliance was placed on TCR beta sequences and their occurrence across donors. To decide whether each TCR beta V gene segment behaved as functional or pseudogenic, an earlier analysis of approximately 600 of the donors relied on high-throughput TCR beta sequencing. Alongside the repertoire data, information on donor age, sex, ethnicity and CMV serostatus was compiled. A later genetic analysis used genome-wide SNP genotypes for 398 of the 666 donors, treating that subset as a discovery cohort. All discovery cohort repertoires had been generated on a single sequencing platform. Both class I and class II loci were covered by HLA typing, at four-digit resolution. Typing coverage differed by locus: A, B, C, DRB1 and DQB1 were typed in roughly 629-630 donors, DQA1 in about 510, DPA1 in some 600, and DPB1 in roughly 450. Because of strong linkage in the cohort, a few DR-DQ haplotypes were treated as single units for association and clustering. Across some 400 genotyped donors of the cohort, an average of about 240,000 unique TCR beta nucleotide sequences per donor were sequenced, and approximately 17% of those sequences were non-productive. The paper as a whole reports these results and caveats: When HLA alleles, especially DR and DQ, strongly co-occurred, attributing TCR associations to individual alleles was difficult. At a false discovery rate of 0.05, a later analysis linked 15,000 to 20,000 TCR beta sequences to specific HLA alleles. A later analysis reported that several top co-occurrence clusters appeared linked to parvovirus B19, influenza, CMV and Epstein-Barr virus. In a later analysis, HLA-associated TCR beta chains showed more clonal expansion and lower generation probabilities than non-associated chains that were equally common. Because counts were too low, 15 to 20 rarely observed V segments, including chromosome 9 orphons, were left out of the earlier analysis of about 620 of the donors. Because the 87-base-pair reads could not distinguish some IMGT-functional V segments, including TRBV6-2 and TRBV6-3, those segments were excluded. The sequencing pipeline was judged likely to have produced a cluster of highly shared sequence variants as a technical artifact. According to a later genetic analysis, donors in an Asian-associated ancestry cluster had fewer N-insertions in productive TCRs than the approximately 700-donor mean. Presence/absence analyses assumed roughly uniform sequencing depth across donors, an assumption that may not hold. An earlier analysis of around 540 of the donors showed that most TCR beta V segments appeared in productive rearrangements either about 87% or about 30% of the time, which broadly matched IMGT annotations. Linkage disequilibrium might explain the correlated functional status among segregating V segments, but an unknown experimental factor could not be ruled out. Most TCR sequences were observed very rarely across donors, whereas some public TCRs were present in many individuals. The authors suggested that the approach could potentially be generalized to other disease states and immunological phenotypes. In a later genetic analysis, a missense DCLRE1C variant was associated with V-gene and J-gene trimming of TCR beta chains, and the association was replicated in an independent cohort. A later analysis found that TCR association rates varied across HLA loci, with DRB1 alleles showing the most associated TCRs and HLA-C alleles the fewest. A further reported finding was that TCR beta sequences accurately predicted the HLA-A and HLA-B alleles for most subjects in the first cohort. The study gave a list of 150 to 200 TCR beta chains associated with cytomegalovirus. Most CMV-associated TCR beta chains appeared to be HLA-restricted in a later analysis, and the HLA associations seemed to be driven largely by CMV exposure. CMV serostatus was the only immune exposure information available for the cohort. The classifier was reported to diagnose cytomegalovirus status with high specificity and sensitivity in both the original and validation cohorts. Because HLA typing was missing for some donors at each locus, association tests included only the typed subset. Three of the identified cytomegalovirus-associated TCR beta chains were confirmed in vitro to be specific for cytomegalovirus antigens. In this cohort, only TCR beta chains were sequenced, and detectable features were limited by the absence of alpha or paired-chain data.

For this chain, trimming is 5 bases at the V end and 0 bases at the J end, and the number of junction bases without a gene match is 6. The CDR3 runs 18 residues from the cysteine to the phenylalanine. Of the read, only the CDR3 DNA is kept; its 54 bases are in frame from base 1. The germline V gene encodes CDR1 ENHRY and CDR2 SYGVKD. In total, 630 or so healthy bone marrow donors made up the cohort. At the time of sampling, all cohort members were nominally healthy, though unrecorded immune exposures were likely present. The donor tested CMV seronegative, placing the donor among the roughly 400 seronegative members of the cohort. A peripheral blood sample was collected from each donor, and TCR beta sequencing was performed on peripheral blood mononuclear cells. The Qiagen DNeasy Blood Extraction Kit was used to extract genomic DNA from the blood cell samples. The library came from the immunoSEQ multiplex PCR assay. For the multiplex PCR, a mixture combining 60 forward primers for TCR Vbeta segments and 13 reverse primers for TCR Jbeta segments was used. Amplification of the CDR3 region of rearranged TCR beta genes was performed with a multiplex PCR assay on genomic DNA. The Illumina HiSeq System was used to sequence the amplified TCR beta libraries as 87-base-pair reads. Per the original workflow: In a later analysis, approximately 74 million unique TCR beta chains were counted across the 690 or so repertoires, and roughly 11 million of these chains were shared by at least two donors. Raw reads were error-corrected and collapsed into unique sequences with a nearest-neighbor algorithm that merged closely related sequences to remove PCR and sequencing errors. V, D and J gene segments were assigned by aligning CDR3 sequences to IMGT reference sequences. For a sequence to be retained, a match of at least six nucleotides was required to both a V gene segment and a J gene segment. Rearrangements were called productive when the CDR3 lacked stop codons and stayed in frame with V and J; all others were non-productive. Following IMGT convention, CDR3 was defined as the stretch from the second conserved V-encoded cysteine to the conserved J-encoded phenylalanine. The earlier analysis of some 580 of the donors excluded any sequence lacking an unambiguous match to a single V gene segment. An earlier analysis of some 610 of the donors called V segments functional above 56.7% productive rearrangements and segregating when the between-donor standard deviation exceeded 5%. A statistical classification framework was built for diagnosing cytomegalovirus status from the catalog of TCR beta chain sequences. In a later analysis, V and J genes were assigned by comparing TCR nucleotide sequences against IMGT/GENE-DB human TR gene sequences. A later analysis assigned CDR3 sequences and most-parsimonious VDJ recombination scenarios with the TCRdist pipeline. A later analysis defined each TCR beta chain by its CDR3 amino acid sequence plus V-gene family, and excluded reads lacking a unique V-gene family. To address suspected cross-contamination and a sequencing artifact, a later analysis removed approximately 600 highly shared, low-generation-probability nucleotide sequences. A later analysis calculated a clonal expansion index for each public chain from normalized within-repertoire ranks of inferred template counts. In a later analysis, generation probabilities were computed using a VDJ recombination model fitted to out-of-frame rearrangements, and the results were checked against IGoR. In a later analysis, TCR-TCR, TCR-HLA and TCR-CMV co-occurrence was scored with hypergeometric tests, and a repertoire-size bias correction was applied to TCR pairs. A later analysis estimated false discovery rates by permuting HLA or CMV assignments 20 times. In a later analysis, co-occurring TCRs were grouped using DBSCAN, and TCRdist sequence similarity was added for clustering within HLA-allele-positive subsets. For co-occurrence clustering, repertoires with fewer than 30,000 or more than 120,000 public chains were excluded, along with a handful of repertoires with anomalous nucleotide sharing. This immuneACCESS table, as held by TCRdb, lists in-frame sequences with V and J called but not all clones. Of the missing ones, under half trace to an unresolved V gene in checked studies; the others have no known cause. That table gives V, J and clone size, and the DNA gave D and trimming. Across this sample there are 120,000 or so clones, with approximately 78% seen only once. The ten top clones hold about 1.8% of the sample.

In its sample, this clone was seen once. Its antigen specificity is not known. Base qualities are not at hand, and no much larger clone is one base apart. The specimen sequenced was PBMCs. The sequence was obtained from a man aged 35-49 years in good health and CMV-seronegative. The chain employs TRBV10-3 and TRBJ2-6; TRBD1 agrees with 11 junctional bases. The sequence in DNA is TGTGCCATCAGTAGGACAGGGGGCGATGTCTCTGGGGCCAACGTCCTGACTTTC. It translates to CAISRTGGDVSGANVLTF.